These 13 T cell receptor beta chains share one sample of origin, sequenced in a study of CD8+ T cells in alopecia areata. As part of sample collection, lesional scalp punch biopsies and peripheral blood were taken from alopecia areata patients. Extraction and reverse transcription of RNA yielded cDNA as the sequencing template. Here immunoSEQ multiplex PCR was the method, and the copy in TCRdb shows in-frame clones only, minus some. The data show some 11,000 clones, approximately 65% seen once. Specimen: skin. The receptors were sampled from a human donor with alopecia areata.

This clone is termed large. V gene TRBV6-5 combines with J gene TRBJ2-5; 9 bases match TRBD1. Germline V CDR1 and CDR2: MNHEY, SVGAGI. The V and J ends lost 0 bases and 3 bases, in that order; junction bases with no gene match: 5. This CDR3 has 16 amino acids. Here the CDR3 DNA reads TGTGCCAGCAGTTACTCGAAAAGGACAGGGGAAGAGACCCAGTACTTC. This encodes CASSYSKRTGEETQYF.

The CDR3 DNA reads as TGCAGCGTTACCCACAGGTTCTACAATGAGCAGTTCTTC. This sequence encodes CSVTHRFYNEQFF. The chain employs TRBV29-1 and TRBJ2-1; TRBD1 is a possible D gene (5 bases). Trimming took 5 bases from V and 3 from J, leaving 11 bases between them. Germline assignment: CDR1 SQVTM and CDR2 ANQGSEA. CDR3 length: 13 residues.

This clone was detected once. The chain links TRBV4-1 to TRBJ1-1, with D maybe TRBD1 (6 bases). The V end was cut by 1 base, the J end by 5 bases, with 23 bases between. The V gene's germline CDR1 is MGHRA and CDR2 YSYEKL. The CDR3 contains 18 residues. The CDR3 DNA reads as TGCGCCAGCAGCCAAGTACAAATTATCAGGGGAGACTCGACTGAAGCTTTCTTT. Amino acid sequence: CASSQVQIIRGDSTEAFF.

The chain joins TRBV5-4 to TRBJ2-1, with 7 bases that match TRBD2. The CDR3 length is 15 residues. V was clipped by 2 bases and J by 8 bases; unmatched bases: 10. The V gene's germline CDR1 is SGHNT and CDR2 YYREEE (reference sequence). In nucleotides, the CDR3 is TGTGCCAGCAGCTTAGGGAGGGCCTATTGGTATGAGCAGTTCTTC. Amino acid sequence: CASSLGRAYWYEQFF. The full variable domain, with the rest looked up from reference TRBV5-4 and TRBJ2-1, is ETGVTQSPTHLIKTRGQQVTLRCSSQSGHNTVSWYQQALGQGPQFIFQYYREEENGRGNFPPRFSGLQFPNYSSELNVNALELDDSALYLCASSLGRAYWYEQFFGPGTRLTVL.

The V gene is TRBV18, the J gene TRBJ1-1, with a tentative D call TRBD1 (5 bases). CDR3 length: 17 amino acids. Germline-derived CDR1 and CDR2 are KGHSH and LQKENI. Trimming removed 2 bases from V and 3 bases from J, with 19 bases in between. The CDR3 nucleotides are TGTGCCAGCTCACCATCGTTAGCAGGGATGGAGGACACTGAAGCTTTCTTT. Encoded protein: CASSPSLAGMEDTEAFF.

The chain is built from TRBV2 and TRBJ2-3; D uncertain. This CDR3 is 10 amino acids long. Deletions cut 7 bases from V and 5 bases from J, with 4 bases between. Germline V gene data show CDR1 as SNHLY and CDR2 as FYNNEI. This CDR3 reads CASMEDTQYF. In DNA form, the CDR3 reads TGTGCCAGCATGGAAGATACGCAGTATTTT. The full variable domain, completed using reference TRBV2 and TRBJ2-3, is EPEVTQTPSHQVTQMGQEVILRCVPISNHLYFYWYRQILGQKVEFLVSFYNNEISEKSEIFDDQFSVERPDGSNFTLKIRSTKLEDSAMYFCASMEDTQYFGPGTRLTVL.

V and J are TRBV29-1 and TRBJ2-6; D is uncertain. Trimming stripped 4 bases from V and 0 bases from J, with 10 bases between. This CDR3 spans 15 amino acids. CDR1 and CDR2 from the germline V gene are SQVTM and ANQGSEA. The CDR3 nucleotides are TGCAGCGTTGTATCTATCACCTCTGGGGCCAACGTCCTGACTTTC. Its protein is CSVVSITSGANVLTF.

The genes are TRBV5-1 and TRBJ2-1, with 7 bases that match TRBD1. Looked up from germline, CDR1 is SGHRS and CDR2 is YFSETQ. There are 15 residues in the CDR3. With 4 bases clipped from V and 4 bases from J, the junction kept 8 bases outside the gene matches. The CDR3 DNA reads TGCGCCAGCAGCGACGGGACAGCCATTTACAATGAGCAGTTCTTC. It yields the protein CASSDGTAIYNEQFF.

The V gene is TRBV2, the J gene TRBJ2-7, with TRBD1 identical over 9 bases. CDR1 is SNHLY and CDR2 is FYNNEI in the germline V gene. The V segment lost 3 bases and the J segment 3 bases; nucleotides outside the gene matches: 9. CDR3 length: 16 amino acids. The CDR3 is CASSDPWTGAYYEQYF. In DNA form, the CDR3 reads TGTGCCAGCAGTGACCCGTGGACAGGGGCTTACTACGAGCAGTACTTC.

CDR3 loop: CSGGLAGTADTQYF. The CDR3, as DNA: TGCAGCGGCGGACTAGCGGGAACGGCAGATACGCAGTATTTT. The chain recombines TRBV29-1 with TRBJ2-3; 12 bases agree with TRBD2. The CDR3 extends over 14 amino acids. Losses at the gene ends were 7 bases for V and 4 bases for J; bases not matched to a gene: 6. Germline V gene data show CDR1 as SQVTM and CDR2 as ANQGSEA.

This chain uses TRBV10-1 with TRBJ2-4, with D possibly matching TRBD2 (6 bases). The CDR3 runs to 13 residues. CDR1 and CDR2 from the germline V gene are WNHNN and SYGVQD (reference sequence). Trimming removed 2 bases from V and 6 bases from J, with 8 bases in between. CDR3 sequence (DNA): TGCGCCAGCAGTGAGGCGGGGATAAACATTCAGTACTTC. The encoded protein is CASSEAGINIQYF.

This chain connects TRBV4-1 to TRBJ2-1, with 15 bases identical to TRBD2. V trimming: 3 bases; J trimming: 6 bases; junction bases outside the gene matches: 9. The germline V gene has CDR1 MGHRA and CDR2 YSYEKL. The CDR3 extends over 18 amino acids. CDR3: CASSQIDMGLAGGNEQFF. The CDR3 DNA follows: TGCGCCAGCAGCCAGATCGATATGGGACTAGCGGGAGGCAATGAGCAGTTCTTC.

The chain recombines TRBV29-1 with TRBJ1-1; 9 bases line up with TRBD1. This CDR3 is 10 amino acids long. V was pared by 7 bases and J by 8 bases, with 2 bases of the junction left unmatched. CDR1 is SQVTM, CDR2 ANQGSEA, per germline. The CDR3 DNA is TGCAGCGGAGGGACAGGGGAAGCTTTCTTT. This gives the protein CSGGTGEAFF. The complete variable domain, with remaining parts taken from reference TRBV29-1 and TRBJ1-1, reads SAVISQKPSRDICQRGTSLTIQCQVDSQVTMMFWYRQQPGQSLTLIATANQGSEATYESGFVIDKFPISRPNLTFSTLTVSNMSPEDSSIYLCSGGTGEAFFGQGTRLTVV.